Listed here are 11 T cell receptor beta chains from one sample, sequenced in a study of metastatic and nonmetastatic thyroid tumors. No treatment had been given to any patient before thyroid surgery. TCRdb re-clonotyped the PCR reads through MiXCR. The sample carries roughly 48,000 clones, roughly 18% recorded once. The sequencing input was blood. These receptors were taken from a female donor with papillary thyroid cancer or a benign thyroid nodule (not recorded which). Some clones in this sample may be carry-over from other donors' samples.

This rearrangement joins TRBV2 to TRBJ1-5; D is unresolved. The CDR3 contains 16 residues. The germline V gene encodes CDR1 SNHLY and CDR2 FYNNEI. V shed 9 bases and J shed 0 bases, with 18 bases lying between them. The CDR3 DNA reads TGTGCCAGAACCTCGGACCGCCTCTGTAGCAATCAGCCCCAGCATTTT. As protein: CARTSDRLCSNQPQHF.

This clone was seen repeatedly, ten times or more. This may be a read error, as it is one base from a much larger clone. Other DNA sequences from this sample encode an identical CDR3 as well. The chain combines TRBV5-1 with TRBJ2-1; D might be TRBD1 or TRBD2, each matching 6 bases. Trimming took off 2 bases at V and 8 bases at J, with 20 bases between the two ends. Germline CDR1 and CDR2: SGHRS and YFSETQ. CDR3 length equals 16 residues. The CDR3 protein is CASSFTAGGRGDEQFF. The CDR3 DNA sequence: TGCGCCAGCAGCTTCACGGCCGGGGGCAGGGGCGATGAGCAGTTCTTC.

This clone came up many times. This chain uses TRBV18 with TRBJ2-7, with 8 nucleotides matching TRBD1. Germline CDR1 is KGHSH and CDR2 is LQKENI. Losses at the gene ends were 6 bases for V and 3 bases for J; bases not matched to a gene: 4. This CDR3 has 13 residues. The CDR3 is CASSPGGDYEQYF. CDR3 DNA: TGTGCCAGCTCCCCAGGGGGCGACTACGAGCAGTACTTC.

The V gene is TRBV7-3, the J gene TRBJ2-3, with D perhaps matching TRBD2 (7 bases). This CDR3 is built from 14 residues. CDR1 and CDR2 from the germline V gene are SGHTA and FQGTGA. The V gene lost 5 bases and the J gene lost 4 bases, with 13 bases spanning the gap. DNA of the CDR3: TGTGCCAGCAGCCCTCTAGGGGGGGCAGATACGCAGTATTTT. It yields the protein CASSPLGGADTQYF.

This clone showed up just a few times. The V and J genes are TRBV25-1 and TRBJ2-3; TRBD1 aligns across 12 bases. CDR1 is MGHDK and CDR2 is SYGVNS in the germline V gene. J gave up 7 bases and V 4 bases, and 12 bases lay outside the gene matches. The CDR3 sequence is 17 residues long. The chain's CDR3 is CASSGGQGATTPNTQYF. The CDR3 DNA is TGTGCCAGCAGTGGGGGACAGGGGGCGACGACTCCGAATACGCAGTATTTT.

This clone was seen ten or more times. The rearrangement links TRBV4-2 to TRBJ1-6; 10 positions match TRBD1. Germline V gene data show CDR1 as LGHNA and CDR2 as YNFKEQ. The CDR3 spans 17 residues. Trimming cost V 0 bases and J 7 bases; bases outside gene matches: 6. The CDR3 DNA reads TGTGCCAGCAGCCAAGATAGGCTGGGACAGGGGAATTCACCCCTCCACTTT. It specifies CASSQDRLGQGNSPLHF.

This clone was observed many times. The chain links TRBV7-3 to TRBJ2-1; 13 nucleotides align to TRBD2. The CDR3 runs 17 residues. CDR1 is SGHTA and CDR2 is FQGTGA in the germline V gene. V trimming: 5 bases; J trimming: 1 base; junction bases outside the gene matches: 5. This chain's CDR3 is CASSKQGLAGSYNEQFF. The CDR3 DNA is TGTGCCAGCAGCAAACAGGGACTAGCGGGATCCTACAATGAGCAGTTCTTC.

This clone was observed at least ten times. The chain combines TRBV7-9 with TRBJ1-5, with D hard to call. The V and J ends lost 4 bases and 3 bases respectively, with 13 bases between them. The CDR3 has 15 residues. From germline, CDR1 is SEHNR and CDR2 FQNEAQ (reference sequence). The CDR3 loop reads CASSYGPTANQPQHF. Written as DNA, the CDR3 is TGTGCCAGCAGCTACGGCCCAACAGCCAATCAGCCCCAGCATTTT.

This clone was counted at least ten times. The genes are TRBV6-1 and TRBJ1-1; no clear D gene. V gave up 6 bases and J gave up 3 bases, with 11 bases separating them. The CDR3 loop spans 13 amino acids. Germline CDR1 MNHNS, CDR2 SASEGT. CDR3 loop: CASRALYHTEAFF. CDR3 coding DNA: TGTGCCAGCAGGGCATTGTACCACACTGAAGCTTTCTTT.

In this sample, this clone turned up once. This could be a read error, since a much larger clone is one nucleotide away. This sequence joins TRBV7-9 and TRBJ2-4; D gene ambiguous. This CDR3 spans 13 amino acids. Trimming cost V 8 bases and J 3 bases, with 11 bases left between them. From germline, CDR1 is SEHNR and CDR2 FQNEAQ (reference sequence). CDR3 DNA sequence: TGTGCCAGCGGTAATCTAGACAAAAACATTCAGTACTTC. Its protein is CASGNLDKNIQYF.

For this clone: A read error may produce the germline difference seen at one junction end. The chain links TRBV30 to TRBJ2-7; D is possibly TRBD1 or TRBD2 (5 bases each). This CDR3 has 14 amino acids. Germline assignment: CDR1 GTSNPN and CDR2 SVGIG (reference sequence). This CDR3 is CAWGVLEGSYEQYF. CDR3 DNA: TGTGCCTGGGGTGTATTAGAGGGGTCCTACGAGCAGTACTTC.